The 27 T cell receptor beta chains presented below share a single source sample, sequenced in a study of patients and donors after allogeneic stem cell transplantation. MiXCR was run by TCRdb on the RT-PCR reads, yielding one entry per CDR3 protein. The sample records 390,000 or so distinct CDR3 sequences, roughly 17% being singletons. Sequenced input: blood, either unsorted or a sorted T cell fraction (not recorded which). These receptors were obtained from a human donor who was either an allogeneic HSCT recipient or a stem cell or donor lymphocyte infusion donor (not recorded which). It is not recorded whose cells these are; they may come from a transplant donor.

The CDR3 region is CASSPTFPGRETQYF. CDR3 nucleotide sequence: TGTGCCAGCTCACCAACTTTCCCAGGGAGAGAGACCCAGTACTTC. This chain links TRBV18 with TRBJ2-5; D might be TRBD1 or TRBD2, each matching 5 bases. This CDR3 is 15 amino acids long. Trimming cost V 2 bases and J 4 bases, with 14 bases left between them. The germline CDR1 and CDR2 sequences are KGHSH and LQKENI.

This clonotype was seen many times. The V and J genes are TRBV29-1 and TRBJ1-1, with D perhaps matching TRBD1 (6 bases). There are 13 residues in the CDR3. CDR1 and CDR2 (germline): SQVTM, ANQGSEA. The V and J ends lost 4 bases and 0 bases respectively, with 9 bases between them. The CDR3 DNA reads TGCAGCGTTGGTCAGGGGTTGAACACTGAAGCTTTCTTT. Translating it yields CSVGQGLNTEAFF.

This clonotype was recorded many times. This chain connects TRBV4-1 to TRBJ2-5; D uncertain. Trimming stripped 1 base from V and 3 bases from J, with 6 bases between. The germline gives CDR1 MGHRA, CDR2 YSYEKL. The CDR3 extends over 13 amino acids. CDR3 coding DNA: TGCGCCAGCAGCCAAGGTGGGAAAGAGACCCAGTACTTC. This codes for CASSQGGKETQYF.

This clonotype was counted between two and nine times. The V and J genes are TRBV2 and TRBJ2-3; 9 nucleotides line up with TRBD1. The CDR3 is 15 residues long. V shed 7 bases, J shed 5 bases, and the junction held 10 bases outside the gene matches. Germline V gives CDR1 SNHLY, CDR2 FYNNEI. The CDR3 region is CASTQGQGYKDTQYF. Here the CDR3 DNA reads TGTGCCAGCACCCAAGGACAGGGGTACAAAGATACGCAGTATTTT.

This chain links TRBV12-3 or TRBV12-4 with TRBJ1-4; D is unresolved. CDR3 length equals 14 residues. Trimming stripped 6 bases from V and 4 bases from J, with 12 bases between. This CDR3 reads CASSPATGNEKLFF. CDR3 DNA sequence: TGTGCCAGCAGCCCTGCCACGGGTAATGAAAAACTGTTTTTT.

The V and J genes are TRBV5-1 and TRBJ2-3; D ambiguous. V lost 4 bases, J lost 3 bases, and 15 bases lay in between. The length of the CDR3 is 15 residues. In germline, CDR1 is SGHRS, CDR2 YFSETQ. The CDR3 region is CASSLYSRWTDTQYF. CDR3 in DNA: TGCGCCAGCAGCCTTTACTCACGTTGGACAGATACGCAGTATTTT.

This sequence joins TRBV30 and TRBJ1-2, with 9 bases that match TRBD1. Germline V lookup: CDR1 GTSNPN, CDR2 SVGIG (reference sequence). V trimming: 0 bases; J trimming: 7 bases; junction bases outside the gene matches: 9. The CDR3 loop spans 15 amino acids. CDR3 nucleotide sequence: TGTGCCTGGAGTGTACTGCGTGACAGGGGGAGTGGCTACACCTTC. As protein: CAWSVLRDRGSGYTF.

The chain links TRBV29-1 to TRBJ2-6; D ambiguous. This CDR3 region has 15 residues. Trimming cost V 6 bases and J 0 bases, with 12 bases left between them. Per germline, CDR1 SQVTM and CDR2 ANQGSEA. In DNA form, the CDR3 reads TGCAGCGTAATGCTGTTAAGCTCTGGGGCCAACGTCCTGACTTTC. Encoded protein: CSVMLLSSGANVLTF.

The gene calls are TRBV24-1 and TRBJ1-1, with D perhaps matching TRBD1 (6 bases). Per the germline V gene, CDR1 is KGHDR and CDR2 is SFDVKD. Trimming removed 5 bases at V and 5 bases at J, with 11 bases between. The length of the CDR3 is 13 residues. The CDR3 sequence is CATSAGVGTEAFF. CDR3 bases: TGTGCCACCAGTGCAGGGGTGGGAACTGAAGCTTTCTTT.

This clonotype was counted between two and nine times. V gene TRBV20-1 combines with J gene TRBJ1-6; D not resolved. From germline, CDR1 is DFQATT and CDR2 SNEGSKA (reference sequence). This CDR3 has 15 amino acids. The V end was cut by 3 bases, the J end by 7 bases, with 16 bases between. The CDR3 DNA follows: TGCAGTGCTAGGAGACCGGGTCCCCTAAATTCACCCCTCCACTTT. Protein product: CSARRPGPLNSPLHF.

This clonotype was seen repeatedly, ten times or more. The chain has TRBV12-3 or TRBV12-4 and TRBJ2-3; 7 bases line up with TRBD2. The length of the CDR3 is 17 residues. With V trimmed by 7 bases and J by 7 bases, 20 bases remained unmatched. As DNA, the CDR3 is TGTGCCAGCACCCAACATCATGGGCTAGCGGCGCCTAATACGCAGTATTTT. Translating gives CASTQHHGLAAPNTQYF.

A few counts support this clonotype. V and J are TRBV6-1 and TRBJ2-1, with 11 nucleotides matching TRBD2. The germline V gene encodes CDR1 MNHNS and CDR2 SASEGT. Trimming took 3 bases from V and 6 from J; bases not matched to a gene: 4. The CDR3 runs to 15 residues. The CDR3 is CASSDTGTSGNEQFF. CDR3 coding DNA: TGTGCCAGCAGTGATACCGGGACTAGCGGCAATGAGCAGTTCTTC.

The CDR3, as DNA: TGTGCCATCAGTCCAGGTTATAGCAATCAGCCCCAGCATTTT. It yields the protein CAISPGYSNQPQHF. The J gene is TRBJ1-5, the V gene TRBV10-3; no clear D gene. The ends were cut back, 5 bases at V and 0 bases at J, with 8 bases in the middle. Per germline, CDR1 ENHRY and CDR2 SYGVKD. This CDR3 has 14 residues.

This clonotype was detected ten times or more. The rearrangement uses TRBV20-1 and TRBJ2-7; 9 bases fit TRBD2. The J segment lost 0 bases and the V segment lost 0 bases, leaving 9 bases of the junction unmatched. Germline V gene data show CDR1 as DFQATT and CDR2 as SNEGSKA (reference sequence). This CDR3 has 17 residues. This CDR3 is CSARDDKRLAVSYEQYF. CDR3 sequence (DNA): TGCAGTGCTAGAGATGATAAGAGACTAGCGGTCTCCTACGAGCAGTACTTC.

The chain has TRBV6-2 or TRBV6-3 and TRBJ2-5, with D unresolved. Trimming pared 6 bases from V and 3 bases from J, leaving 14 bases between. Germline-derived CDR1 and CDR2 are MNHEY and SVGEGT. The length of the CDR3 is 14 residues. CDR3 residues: CASSRPLRKETQYF. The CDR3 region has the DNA TGTGCCAGCAGCCGACCTCTTCGTAAAGAGACCCAGTACTTC.

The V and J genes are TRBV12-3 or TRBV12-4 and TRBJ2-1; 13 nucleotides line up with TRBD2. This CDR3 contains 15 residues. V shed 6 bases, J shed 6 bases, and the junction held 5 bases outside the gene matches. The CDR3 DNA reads TGTGCCAGCAGCCGGACTAGCGGGGGCCGCAATGAGCAGTTCTTC. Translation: CASSRTSGGRNEQFF.

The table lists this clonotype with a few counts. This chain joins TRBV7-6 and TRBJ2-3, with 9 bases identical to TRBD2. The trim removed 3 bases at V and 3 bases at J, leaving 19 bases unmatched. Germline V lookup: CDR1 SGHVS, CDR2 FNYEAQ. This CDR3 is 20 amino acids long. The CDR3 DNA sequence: TGTGCCAGCAGCTTGGGCGGGGGAGGAAGAGCGGGAGGACGAACAGATACGCAGTATTTT. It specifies CASSLGGGGRAGGRTDTQYF.

CDR3 in DNA: TGTGCCAGCAGCCAATTGGGTGGGGAGGGTTACAATGAGCAGTTCTTC. Translating it yields CASSQLGGEGYNEQFF. The chain carries TRBV3-1 and TRBJ2-1; the match to TRBD2 covers 7 bases. CDR1 is LGHDT and CDR2 is YNNKEL in the germline V gene (reference sequence). The trim removed 2 bases at V and 4 bases at J, leaving 8 bases unmatched. The CDR3 runs to 16 residues.

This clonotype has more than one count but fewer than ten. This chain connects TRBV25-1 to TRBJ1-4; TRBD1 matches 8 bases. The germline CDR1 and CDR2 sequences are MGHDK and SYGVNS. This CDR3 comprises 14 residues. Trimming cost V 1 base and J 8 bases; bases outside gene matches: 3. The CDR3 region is CASSESRGREKLFF. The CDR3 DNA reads TGTGCCAGCAGTGAATCCAGGGGGCGGGAAAAACTGTTTTTT.

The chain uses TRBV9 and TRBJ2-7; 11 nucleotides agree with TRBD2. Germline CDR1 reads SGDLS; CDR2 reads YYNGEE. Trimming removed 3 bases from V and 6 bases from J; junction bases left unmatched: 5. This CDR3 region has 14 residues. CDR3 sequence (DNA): TGTGCCAGCAGCGGACTAGCGGGGTCTACCGAGCAGTACTTC. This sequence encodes CASSGLAGSTEQYF.

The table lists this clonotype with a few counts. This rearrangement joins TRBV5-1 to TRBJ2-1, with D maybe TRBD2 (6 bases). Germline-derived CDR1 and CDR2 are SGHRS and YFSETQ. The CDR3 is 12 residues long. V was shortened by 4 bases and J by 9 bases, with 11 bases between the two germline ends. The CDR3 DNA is TGCGCCAGCAGCCCGGAGGGAGTTGAGCAGTTCTTC. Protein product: CASSPEGVEQFF.

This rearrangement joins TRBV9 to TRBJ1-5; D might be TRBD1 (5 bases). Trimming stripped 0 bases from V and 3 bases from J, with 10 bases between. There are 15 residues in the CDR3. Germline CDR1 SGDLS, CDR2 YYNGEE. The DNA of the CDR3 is TGTGCCAGCAGCGTAGACGACAGAAACAATCAGCCCCAGCATTTT. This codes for CASSVDDRNNQPQHF.

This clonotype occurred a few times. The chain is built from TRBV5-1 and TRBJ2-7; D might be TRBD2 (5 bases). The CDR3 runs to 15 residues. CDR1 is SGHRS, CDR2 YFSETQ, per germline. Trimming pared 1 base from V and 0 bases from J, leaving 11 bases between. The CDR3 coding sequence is TGCGCCAGCAGCTTGACATTAGCGCACTCCTACGAGCAGTACTTC. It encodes CASSLTLAHSYEQYF.

CDR3 loop: CASSLRTGISTDTQYF. CDR3 nucleotide sequence: TGTGCCAGCAGTTTACGGACAGGAATTAGCACAGATACGCAGTATTTT. V gene TRBV27 combines with J gene TRBJ2-3; 7 nucleotides agree with TRBD1. Germline values: CDR1 MNHEY, CDR2 SMNVEV (reference sequence). Losses at the gene ends were 2 bases for V and 0 bases for J; bases not matched to a gene: 5. This CDR3 has 16 amino acids.

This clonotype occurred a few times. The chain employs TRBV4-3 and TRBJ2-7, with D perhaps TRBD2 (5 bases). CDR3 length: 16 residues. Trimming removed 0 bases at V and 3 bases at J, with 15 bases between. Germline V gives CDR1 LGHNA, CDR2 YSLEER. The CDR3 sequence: CASSQDLLGLFYEQYF. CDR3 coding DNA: TGCGCCAGCAGCCAAGATCTTCTCGGACTCTTCTACGAGCAGTACTTC.

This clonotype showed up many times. The CDR3 is CASSLAGRAEAFF. CDR3 in DNA: TGCGCCAGCAGCTTGGCTGGGAGGGCTGAAGCTTTCTTT. The chain has TRBV5-1 and TRBJ1-1, with no clear D. Germline CDR1 is SGHRS and CDR2 is YFSETQ. V gave up 0 bases and J gave up 6 bases, with 9 bases separating them. The CDR3 is made up of 13 amino acids.

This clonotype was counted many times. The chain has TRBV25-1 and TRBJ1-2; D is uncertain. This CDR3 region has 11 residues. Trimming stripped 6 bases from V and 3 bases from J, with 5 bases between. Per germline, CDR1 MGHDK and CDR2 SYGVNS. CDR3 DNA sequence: TGTGCCAGCAGCGGAGACTATGGCTACACCTTC. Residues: CASSGDYGYTF.